A single sample gave rise to the 32 T cell receptor beta chains below, sequenced in a study of T cells in Graves' hyperthyroidism and ophthalmopathy. Using RNA transcripts as the source, TCR beta CDR3 regions were amplified. HTBI primers drove first-round RT-PCR of the TCR CDR3. MiXCR, applied by TCRdb to the multiplex PCR reads, yields one record per CDR3 protein. The repertoire has almost 500,000 distinct CDR3 sequences, around a fifth of them found once; the top ten carry about 49%. The sample consisted of blood. The receptors were sampled from a woman in her 70s with Graves' ophthalmopathy.

The V and J genes are TRBV9 and TRBJ1-4; the match to TRBD1 covers 9 bases. Germline V gene sequence: CDR1 SGDLS, CDR2 YYNGEE. V shed 2 bases and J 7 bases; nucleotides not matched to a gene: 3. The CDR3 consists of 14 residues. The DNA of the CDR3 is TGTGCCAGCAGCGTGGGACAGGGCGGTGAAAAACTGTTTTTT. Residues: CASSVGQGGEKLFF.

This clonotype was seen a handful of times. The CDR3 loop is CASSPSTVSVQPQHF. DNA of the CDR3: TGTGCCAGCTCACCATCGACAGTGTCAGTTCAGCCCCAGCATTTT. J is TRBJ1-5 and V is TRBV18; the D gene is possibly TRBD1 (5 bases). The CDR3 extends over 15 amino acids. V lost 2 bases, J lost 6 bases, and 14 bases lay in between. Germline assignment: CDR1 KGHSH and CDR2 LQKENI.

The chain combines TRBV27 with TRBJ1-3, with 10 nucleotides matching TRBD1. Germline loops: CDR1 MNHEY, CDR2 SMNVEV (reference sequence). The length of the CDR3 is 16 residues. The V and J ends lost 7 bases and 6 bases, in that order; junction bases with no gene match: 12. CDR3 in amino acids: CASKSGRTGGENTIYF. CDR3 coding DNA: TGTGCCAGCAAATCCGGCCGGACAGGGGGAGAAAACACCATATATTTT.

This clonotype was detected a few times. V is TRBV20-1 and J is TRBJ2-3; the match to TRBD2 covers 9 bases. The CDR3 sequence is 13 residues long. From germline, CDR1 is DFQATT and CDR2 SNEGSKA (reference sequence). The ends lost 8 bases at V and 1 base at J; junction bases unmatched: 4. The CDR3 is CSTTSGRTDTQYF. CDR3 coding DNA: TGCAGTACGACTAGCGGACGCACAGATACGCAGTATTTT.

Only a few counts were recorded for this clonotype. The chain combines TRBV9 with TRBJ1-2, with a weak D call TRBD1 (5 bases). Germline V gives CDR1 SGDLS, CDR2 YYNGEE. Between the trimmed V and J ends, which lost 0 bases and 8 bases, there was a span of 8 bases. The CDR3 contains 12 residues. The CDR3 loop is CASSVVGPGYTF. DNA for the CDR3: TGTGCCAGCAGCGTAGTGGGACCGGGCTACACCTTC.

This chain connects TRBV30 to TRBJ2-7, with 9 bases that match TRBD1. This CDR3 is 14 amino acids long. Germline CDR1 GTSNPN, CDR2 SVGIG (reference sequence). Germline trimming cut 0 bases from V and 4 bases from J; bases unmatched to any gene: 4. The CDR3 DNA is TGTGCCTGGAGTGTTTGGACAGGGGCTTACGAGCAGTACTTC. Translation gives CAWSVWTGAYEQYF.

As regards this clonotype: A much larger clone lies one base from this, so it may be a read error. J is TRBJ1-4 and V is TRBV28; TRBD1 matches at 7 bases. CDR1 MDHEN and CDR2 SYDVKM come from the germline V gene. This CDR3 contains 15 residues. The CDR3 here is CASGFLQGTNEKLFF. DNA of the CDR3: TGTGCCAGCGGTTTTCTACAGGGGACTAATGAAAAACTGTTTTTT.

This chain connects TRBV19 to TRBJ1-5; D might be TRBD1 (5 bases). The CDR3 is 14 amino acids. Germline lookup yields CDR1 LNHDA and CDR2 SQIVND (reference sequence). With 8 bases removed from V and 4 bases from J, the gap between germline ends came to 15 bases. In DNA, the CDR3 is TGTGCCAGTGGAGGGCAGGGCCGAAATCAGCCCCAGCATTTT. Translated: CASGGQGRNQPQHF.

This clonotype was counted once. A much larger clone lies a single base off, so this may be a read error. The chain combines TRBV12-3 or TRBV12-4 with TRBJ2-5, with a possible D match to TRBD1 (6 bases). This CDR3 spans 14 amino acids. CDR3 coding DNA: TGTGCCAACAGTCTATCACAGGGAGTGGAGACCCAGTACTTC. Translating it yields CANSLSQGVETQYF.

This clonotype showed up just a few times. A much larger clone differs by one base, so this may be a read error. The V and J genes are TRBV7-3 and TRBJ2-5; 9 nucleotides match TRBD1. CDR3 size: 14 residues. CDR1 and CDR2 (germline): SGHTA, FQGTGA. For the CDR3, the DNA is TGTGCCAACAGCCCGACAGGGGGCCAAGAGACCCAGTACTTC. Translating it yields CANSPTGGQETQYF.

The chain carries TRBV11-3 and TRBJ1-2, with TRBD1 matching over 9 bases. The CDR3 sequence is 15 residues long. Germline CDR1 is SGHNT and CDR2 is YENEEA. The V segment lost 6 bases and the J segment 7 bases; nucleotides outside the gene matches: 12. CDR3: CASRKTGQGFSGYTF. The CDR3 DNA follows: TGTGCCAGCAGGAAAACGGGACAGGGCTTTAGTGGCTACACCTTC.

The CDR3 bases are TGTGCCAGCAGCCAAGACAGGGGGGGGGGTGGTAGCAATCAGCCCCAGCATTTT. It translates to CASSQDRGGGGSNQPQHF. The genes are TRBV4-2 and TRBJ1-5, with 7 bases fitting TRBD1. The CDR3 covers 18 residues. The trim removed 0 bases at V and 0 bases at J, leaving 8 bases unmatched. The germline CDR1 and CDR2 sequences are LGHNA and YNFKEQ.

V is TRBV12-5 and J is TRBJ2-5; D uncertain. The CDR3 sequence is 13 residues long. Germline CDR1 reads LGHNT; CDR2 reads FRNRAP. V lost 4 bases to trimming and J lost 1 base, with 7 bases between them. The CDR3 loop is CASGYGLQETQYF. CDR3 nucleotides: TGTGCTAGTGGTTACGGCCTCCAAGAGACCCAGTACTTC. The full variable domain, in which reference TRBV12-5 and TRBJ2-5 provide the parts outside the CDR3, is DARVTQTPRHKVTEMGQEVTMRCQPILGHNTVFWYRQTMMQGLELLAYFRNRAPLDDSGMPKDRFSAEMPDATLATLKIQPSEPRDSAVYFCASGYGLQETQYFGPGTRLLVL.

The rearrangement joins TRBV5-5 to TRBJ1-2; D ambiguous. The CDR3 covers 16 residues. Germline assignment: CDR1 SGHKS and CDR2 YYEKEE (reference sequence). V was shortened by 4 bases and J by 3 bases, with 19 bases between the two germline ends. The CDR3 reads CASSQTTRGTHYGYTF. In nucleotides, the CDR3 is TGTGCCAGCAGCCAAACGACGCGGGGAACACACTATGGCTACACCTTC.

Many counts were recorded for this clonotype. This chain's CDR3 is CASSQGRTLLDEQFF. DNA of the CDR3: TGTGCCAGCAGCCAAGGTCGGACTCTTTTGGATGAGCAGTTCTTC. The chain links TRBV3-1 to TRBJ2-1; D is possibly TRBD2 (5 bases). This CDR3 is built from 15 residues. Per the germline V gene, CDR1 is LGHDT and CDR2 is YNNKEL (reference sequence). The V gene lost 1 base and the J gene lost 8 bases, with 15 bases spanning the gap.

The rearrangement joins TRBV30 to TRBJ2-7, with 7 bases identical to TRBD1. V shed 8 bases and J 2 bases; nucleotides not matched to a gene: 9. This CDR3 has 13 amino acids. Germline lookup yields CDR1 GTSNPN and CDR2 SVGIG (reference sequence). The CDR3 loop is CAGLGQGAYEQYF. The CDR3 DNA follows: TGTGCCGGCCTCGGGCAGGGGGCCTACGAGCAGTACTTC.

The V call is TRBV24-1, the J call TRBJ2-3, with TRBD2 identical over 8 bases. There are 16 residues in the CDR3. Germline assignment: CDR1 KGHDR and CDR2 SFDVKD. V dropped 0 bases and J dropped 2; count of bases not matched to a gene: 3. The CDR3 here is CATSDLTSGSTDTQYF. The CDR3 bases are TGTGCCACCAGTGATTTGACTAGCGGTTCCACAGATACGCAGTATTTT.

J is TRBJ2-2 and V is TRBV20-1; 8 bases agree with TRBD1. With 6 bases clipped from V and 0 bases from J, the junction kept 6 bases outside the gene matches. The germline CDR1 and CDR2 sequences are DFQATT and SNEGSKA (reference sequence). CDR3 length: 15 amino acids. The CDR3 region is CSAPGGLANTGELFF. In nucleotides, the CDR3 is TGCAGTGCCCCAGGGGGCCTAGCGAACACCGGGGAGCTGTTTTTT.

This clonotype has a handful of counts. The rearrangement uses TRBV7-6 and TRBJ1-4; TRBD1 aligns across 8 bases. The CDR3 consists of 17 residues. Trimming removed 4 bases from V and 9 bases from J; junction bases left unmatched: 16. The germline V gene encodes CDR1 SGHVS and CDR2 FNYEAQ. The DNA for the CDR3 is TGTGCCAGCAGCTCGGACAGGGCGGGCGAGGCAATCAAAAAACTGTTTTTT. It translates to CASSSDRAGEAIKKLFF.

The sample holds a few counts of this clonotype. The chain employs TRBV20-1 and TRBJ2-1; TRBD1 might be the D (5 bases). The length of the CDR3 is 15 residues. Trimming removed 2 bases at V and 3 bases at J, with 14 bases between. Germline lookup yields CDR1 DFQATT and CDR2 SNEGSKA (reference sequence). The CDR3, as DNA: TGCAGTGCTAGATCAGACAGAGCCGTCTACAATGAGCAGTTCTTC. Translated: CSARSDRAVYNEQFF.

Points on this clonotype: One end of the junction does not line up with germline, which may come from a read error. V usage is TRBV10-3 and J usage is TRBJ2-3; TRBD1 aligns across 9 bases. Germline V gives CDR1 ENHRY, CDR2 SYGVKD. This CDR3 comprises 14 residues. The CDR3 DNA follows: TGTGCCATCAGTCCGGGACAGGGCCCAGATGCGCAGTATTTT. This gives the protein CAISPGQGPDAQYF.

This clonotype has just one count. V and J are TRBV14 and TRBJ2-7, with a possible D match to TRBD1 (6 bases). Per the germline V gene, CDR1 is SGHDN and CDR2 is FVKESK. The CDR3 totals 18 residues. The V end lost 0 bases, the J end lost 0 bases, and 18 bases lay between the germline ends. The CDR3 coding sequence is TGTGCCAGCAGCCAAGACGGGTGGTATCAGGGGAACTCCTACGAGCAGTACTTC. This encodes CASSQDGWYQGNSYEQYF.

The rearrangement uses TRBV27 and TRBJ2-1; no definite D call. Germline assignment: CDR1 MNHEY and CDR2 SMNVEV (reference sequence). Trimming removed 2 bases at V and 9 bases at J, with 11 bases between. This CDR3 contains 13 residues. The CDR3 DNA reads TGTGCCAGCAGTTTAATAGTAGGCATTGAGCAGTTCTTC. Its protein product is CASSLIVGIEQFF.

In its sample, this clonotype was seen a few times. The V gene is TRBV7-9, the J gene TRBJ1-3; D is uncertain. This CDR3 has 14 amino acids. Per the germline V gene, CDR1 is SEHNR and CDR2 is FQNEAQ (reference sequence). Written as DNA, the CDR3 is TGTGCTGTCGGCGGACTTTTCTCTGGAAACACCATATATTTT. This encodes CAVGGLFSGNTIYF. The full variable domain, rest sourced from reference TRBV7-9 and TRBJ1-3, is DTGVSQNPRHKITKRGQNVTFRCDPISEHNRLYWYRQTLGQGPEFLTYFQNEAQLEKSRLLSDRFSAERPKGSFSTLEIQRTEQGDSAMYLCAVGGLFSGNTIYFGEGSWLTVV.

This sequence joins TRBV18 and TRBJ1-1; 7 bases are a match to TRBD1. The CDR3 consists of 15 residues. Looked up from germline, CDR1 is KGHSH and CDR2 is LQKENI. V lost 2 bases, J lost 1 base, and 4 bases stayed unmatched. The CDR3 protein is CASSPEGARNTEAFF. In DNA form, the CDR3 reads TGTGCCAGCTCACCAGAGGGGGCGCGGAACACTGAAGCTTTCTTT.

The CDR3 nucleotides read TGTGCCAGCAGTTCAGCAGGGGGCATCGGGGAGCTGTTTTTT. Protein: CASSSAGGIGELFF. J is TRBJ2-2 and V is TRBV27; 8 bases align to TRBD1. V was pared by 4 bases and J by 7 bases, with 5 bases of the junction left unmatched. The CDR3 runs 14 residues. CDR1 and CDR2 (germline): MNHEY, SMNVEV (reference sequence).

This clonotype was seen repeatedly, ten times or more. The V call is TRBV6-1, the J call TRBJ1-5; D is uncertain. The CDR3 contains 15 residues. Per the germline V gene, CDR1 is MNHNS and CDR2 is SASEGT. The V and J ends lost 0 bases and 5 bases respectively, with 11 bases between them. The CDR3 DNA reads as TGTGCCAGCAGTGAAGCTGGAGGGTCGGATCAGCCCCAGCATTTT. This encodes CASSEAGGSDQPQHF.

As for this clonotype: A much larger clone lies a single base off, so this may be a read error. The rearrangement uses TRBV6-9 and TRBJ2-1; D not resolved. Germline CDR1 reads MNHGY; CDR2 reads SVAAGI. There are 13 residues in the CDR3. The CDR3 coding sequence is TGTGCCAGCAGTTACTCGAACTACGATGAGCAGTTCTTC. Residues: CASSYSNYDEQFF.

This clonotype was counted between two and nine times. CDR3 DNA: TGTGCCTGGACCACGCGGGGACTCCCTTACGAGCAGTACTTC. This codes for CAWTTRGLPYEQYF. The chain is built from TRBV30 and TRBJ2-7; tentative D call: TRBD2 (6 bases). Germline V CDR1 and CDR2: GTSNPN, SVGIG (reference sequence). Trimming took off 4 bases at V and 4 bases at J, with 17 bases between the two ends. The CDR3 sequence is 14 residues long.

This clonotype came up a few times. J is TRBJ1-2 and V is TRBV20-1; tentative D call: TRBD1 (5 bases). Per the germline V gene, CDR1 is DFQATT and CDR2 is SNEGSKA (reference sequence). The CDR3 length is 13 residues. V gave up 3 bases and J gave up 8 bases, with 16 bases separating them. The CDR3 sequence is CSASDPQAGGYTF. CDR3 nucleotides: TGCAGTGCTAGCGACCCACAAGCAGGGGGCTACACCTTC.

CDR3 nucleotides: TGTGCCAGCAGCGTACCAGGGGGCTATGGCTACACCTTC. Amino acids: CASSVPGGYGYTF. J is TRBJ1-2 and V is TRBV3-1, with TRBD1 matching over 7 bases. Germline lookup yields CDR1 LGHDT and CDR2 YNNKEL (reference sequence). The CDR3 covers 13 residues. The trim removed 5 bases at V and 4 bases at J, leaving 4 bases unmatched. The variable domain in full, with the rest retrieved from reference TRBV3-1 and TRBJ1-2, is DTAVSQTPKYLVTQMGNDKSIKCEQNLGHDTMYWYKQDSKKFLKIMFSYNNKELIINETVPNRFSPKSPDKAHLNLHINSLELGDSAVYFCASSVPGGYGYTFGSGTRLTVV.

In this sample, this clonotype turned up many times. The genes are TRBV11-2 and TRBJ2-3; TRBD2 might be the D (7 bases). CDR1 SGHAT and CDR2 FQNNGV come from the germline V gene. With 1 base removed from V and 3 bases from J, the gap between germline ends came to 14 bases. The CDR3 loop spans 16 amino acids. CDR3 sequence reads: CASSLAPGEGTDTQYF. The CDR3 coding sequence is TGTGCCAGCAGCTTAGCTCCAGGGGAGGGTACAGATACGCAGTATTTT.